Shown below are 5 T cell receptor beta chains from a single sample sequenced in a study of neoadjuvant nivolumab and ipilimumab in lung cancer. TCRdb's table, derived via immunoSEQ multiplex PCR, lists solely in-frame clones and lacks some. The repertoire holds roughly 23,000 clones, 82% seen once, with approximately 22% in the top ten. The specimen comprised peripheral blood, sampled before neoadjuvant nivolumab, alone or with ipilimumab. The source is an adult with non-small cell lung cancer.

This clone was found a few times. The rearrangement uses TRBV7-3 and TRBJ2-2, with 8 bases that match TRBD2. The CDR3 extends over 16 amino acids. With 6 bases clipped from V and 3 bases from J, the junction kept 9 bases outside the gene matches. The germline V gene has CDR1 SGHTA and CDR2 FQGTGA. The CDR3 DNA follows: TGTGCCAGCAGAAATGGAGCGGGAGTTGACACCGGGGAGCTGTTTTTT. Translation gives CASRNGAGVDTGELFF.

The V and J genes are TRBV6-1 and TRBJ2-3, with 12 bases lining up with TRBD2. The CDR3 is 15 residues long. CDR1 is MNHNS and CDR2 is SASEGT in the germline V gene. Losses at the gene ends were 2 bases for V and 4 bases for J; bases not matched to a gene: 1. CDR3 in amino acids: CASSELAGGADTQYF. The CDR3 DNA reads as TGTGCCAGCAGTGAACTAGCGGGAGGGGCAGATACGCAGTATTTT.

J is TRBJ2-1 and V is TRBV2, with a weak D call TRBD2 (5 bases). The CDR3 has 13 amino acids. V lost 4 bases and J 9 bases, leaving 13 bases between the germline ends. Germline CDR1 SNHLY, CDR2 FYNNEI. In nucleotides, the CDR3 is TGTGCCAGCAGTGGGACTCCACGGGGTGAGCAGTTCTTC. It yields the protein CASSGTPRGEQFF.

Only a few counts were recorded for this clone. The junction differs from germline at one of its ends, possibly a read error. The gene calls are TRBV7-7 and TRBJ2-5; no clear D. This CDR3 has 14 residues. Per the germline V gene, CDR1 is SSHAT and CDR2 is FNYEAQ (reference sequence). In DNA, the CDR3 is TGTGCTAGCAGCCCCCTTCGATCGGGAGAGACCCAGTACTTC. It yields the protein CASSPLRSGETQYF.

V is TRBV18 and J is TRBJ2-5; D is perhaps TRBD1 (6 bases). The germline V gene has CDR1 KGHSH and CDR2 LQKENI. With 3 bases removed from V and 6 bases from J, the gap between germline ends came to 11 bases. This CDR3 is 13 amino acids long. The CDR3 coding sequence is TGTGCCAGCTCACCGCTAAGGGGGAAGACCCAGTACTTC. Translating it yields CASSPLRGKTQYF.